This is a list of T cell receptor beta chains from one sample in a study of cytomegalovirus exposure and HLA in healthy donors. TCRdb's table, derived via immunoSEQ multiplex PCR, lists solely in-frame clones and lacks some. The sample gives more than 130,000 clones, about four fifths of which show up once; over 2% is in the top ten. Input material: PBMCs. Receptors originate from a man aged 25-45 years in good health and CMV-seronegative. CDR3s include the opening cysteine and the closing phenylalanine or tryptophan. The D gene is left open where the match is weak. Not all rows give a size; the values are once, few, many and, for expanded clones, a class.

>TRBJ1-1|TRBV10-3|-|-
CATATGQQNTEAFF
TGTGCCACCGCTACTGGGCAACAGAACACTGAAGCTTTCTTT
>TRBJ2-1|TRBV9|-|-
CASSVVGGQGNEQFF
TGTGCCAGCAGCGTAGTAGGGGGTCAGGGCAATGAGCAGTTCTTC
>TRBJ2-1|TRBV5-1|TRBD1|few
CASSSGEDRGDEQFF
TGCGCCAGCAGTTCGGGAGAGGACAGGGGTGATGAGCAGTTCTTC
>TRBJ2-2|TRBV7-3|TRBD2|-
CASSSTLAGGGELFF
TGTGCCAGCAGCTCCACACTAGCGGGAGGGGGGGAGCTGTTTTTT
>TRBJ1-1|TRBV29-1|TRBD1|-
CTGQMNTEAFF
TGCACGGGACAGATGAACACTGAAGCTTTCTTT
>TRBJ2-3|TRBV6-1|TRBD2|many
CASSRTSGGAGTQYF
TGTGCCAGCAGTCGGACTAGCGGGGGGGCTGGAACGCAGTATTTT
>TRBJ1-1|TRBV2|-|-
CASRGLRTDMNTEAFF
TGTGCCAGCAGAGGGCTACGGACAGACATGAACACTGAAGCTTTCTTT
>TRBJ2-5|TRBV19|TRBD1|-
CASSPRTGPFQYF
TGTGCCAGTAGTCCCCGGACAGGTCCCTTCCAGTACTTC
>TRBJ1-3|TRBV15|-|-
CATSRVYDSTSGNTIYF
TGTGCCACCAGCAGAGTGTACGACAGTACCTCTGGAAACACCATATATTTT
>TRBJ2-6|TRBV10-2|-|few
CASSETGSGANVLTF
TGCGCCAGCAGCGAAACAGGGTCTGGGGCCAACGTCCTGACTTTC
>TRBJ2-7|TRBV6-1|TRBD1|-
CASRTGTGGIYEQYF
TGTGCCAGCAGAACCGGGACAGGGGGTATCTACGAGCAGTACTTC
>TRBJ1-5|TRBV5-1|-|-
CASSPQGLSNQPQHF
TGCGCCAGCAGTCCTCAGGGCCTTAGCAATCAGCCCCAGCATTTT
>TRBJ2-7|TRBV10-3|TRBD1|-
CAISDGTGVREQYF
TGTGCCATCAGTGACGGGACAGGGGTAAGAGAGCAGTACTTC
>TRBJ2-7|TRBV4-1|TRBD2|-
CASSHGASGSPEQYF
TGCGCCAGCAGCCACGGGGCTAGCGGGAGCCCCGAGCAGTACTTC
>TRBJ2-6|TRBV5-6|-|once
CASSSTGSGANVLTF
TGTGCCAGCAGCTCCACAGGCTCTGGGGCCAACGTCCTGACTTTC
>TRBJ1-5|TRBV19|-|-
CASSPPYSRGVKGNQPQHF
TGTGCCAGTAGTCCCCCTTATAGCAGGGGAGTCAAGGGTAATCAGCCCCAGCATTTT
>TRBJ2-2|TRBV6-1|-|-
CASSVVRTTGELFF
TGTGCCAGCAGTGTTGTCAGAACCACCGGGGAGCTGTTTTTT
>TRBJ2-5|TRBV6-1|-|-
CASSEKMETQYF
TGTGCCAGCAGTGAAAAGATGGAGACCCAATACTTC
>TRBJ1-6|TRBV15|TRBD1|-
CATSRATLLGDRKIYNSPLHF
TGTGCCACCAGCAGAGCAACTTTGCTTGGGGACAGGAAAATTTATAATTCACCCCTCCACTTT
>TRBJ2-7|TRBV29-1|TRBD1|-
CSVEGQGANYEQYF
TGCAGCGTTGAAGGGCAGGGGGCTAACTACGAGCAGTACTTC
>TRBJ1-3|TRBV27|TRBD1|-
CASSLSAQGAVGNTIYF
TGTGCCAGCAGTTTATCAGCACAGGGGGCGGTTGGAAACACCATATATTTT
>TRBJ2-3|TRBV30|-|few
CAWSLSTDTQYF
TGTGCCTGGAGTTTAAGCACAGATACGCAGTATTTT
>TRBJ1-1|TRBV2|-|-
CASRESYTEAFF
TGTGCCAGCAGGGAATCCTACACTGAAGCTTTCTTT
>TRBJ2-7|TRBV7-9|TRBD1|-
CASSSWTGGLYEQYF
TGTGCCAGCAGCTCCTGGACAGGGGGCCTCTACGAGCAGTACTTC
>TRBJ2-1|TRBV2|TRBD1|-
CASSWTGPYNEQFF
TGTGCCAGCAGTTGGACAGGACCCTACAATGAGCAGTTCTTC
>TRBJ2-1|TRBV5-1|TRBD2|-
CASSPSSSGGGYNEQFF
TGCGCCAGCAGTCCTAGCTCTAGCGGGGGGGGCTACAATGAGCAGTTCTTC
>TRBJ1-6|TRBV19|-|-
CASSPQGYYNSPLNF
TGTGCCAGTAGTCCCCAGGGGTACTATAATTCACCCCTCAACTTT